This T cell receptor beta chain was observed in a study of T cell responses to AZD1222 COVID-19 vaccine. The data were produced by immunoSEQ multiplex PCR, yet TCRdb's version contains in-frame clones alone and is incomplete. The sample lists about 83,000 clones, roughly 88% occurring once. Germline V CDR1 and CDR2: SGHRS, YFSETQ. V shed 3 bases and J 2 bases; nucleotides not matched to a gene: 6. The CDR3 totals 16 residues. Sequencing used peripheral blood, obtained 28 days after the second AZD1222 dose. The J gene is TRBJ1-5, the V gene TRBV5-1; 9 positions match TRBD1. This TCR was recovered from an adult who received the AZD1222 COVID-19 vaccine. CDR3 nucleotide sequence: TGCGCCAGCAGCTCCCCACAGGGGGCGGGCAATCAGCCCCAGCATTTT. As protein: CASSSPQGAGNQPQHF.